This TCR beta chain was sequenced for a study of T cells in Graves' hyperthyroidism and ophthalmopathy. As for the study in general: Before any treatment, at initial diagnosis, peripheral blood was collected.

General study findings and limits: Ophthalmopathy was predicted by the model a median of approximately 6.6 months ahead of onset.

It was uncontrolled infection, other autoimmune disease, pregnancy or lactation that excluded patients. PBMCs were derived from 10 ml fresh peripheral blood. The investigators amplified TCR beta CDR3 regions from RNA transcripts. The TCR CDR3 was amplified in a first-round RT-PCR using the HTBI primer set. Each CDR3 protein gets one entry after TCRdb re-called the multiplex PCR reads with MiXCR. The sample gives a few hundred thousand distinct CDR3 sequences, about a sixth of which show up once; about 3.5% is in the top ten. About this clonotype: The antigen remains undetermined.

Germline loops: CDR1 SNHLY, CDR2 FYNNEI. This CDR3 is 18 amino acids long. J was trimmed by 1 base and V by 4 bases; bases with no gene match: 11. The sequence was collected from a woman in her forties with Graves' ophthalmopathy. V and J are TRBV2 and TRBJ1-1, with 11 nucleotides matching TRBD1. The sample taken for sequencing was blood. The CDR3 loop reads CASSGTGGAWASNTEAFF. CDR3 nucleotides: TGTGCCAGCAGTGGGACAGGGGGCGCATGGGCCTCGAACACTGAAGCTTTCTTT.